The next 32 T cell receptor beta chains were all read from a single sample in a study of OX40 agonist ivuxolimab in advanced cancers. Only in-frame clones appear in the TCRdb table, and some are missing; sequencing was by immunoSEQ multiplex PCR. The table lists about 14,000 clones, about 90% of them singletons. The specimen was CD4+ or CD8+ T cells sorted from blood, collected in a trial of the OX40 agonist ivuxolimab. The receptors originated from an adult with an advanced solid tumor such as melanoma, head and neck, liver or kidney cancer.

The chain uses TRBV4-1 and TRBJ2-7; D may match TRBD1 or TRBD2 (5 bases each). Germline V gives CDR1 MGHRA, CDR2 YSYEKL. The CDR3 has 15 residues. V was pared by 1 base and J by 0 bases, with 10 bases between. The CDR3: CASSQAPGPSYEQYF. CDR3 nucleotides: TGCGCCAGCAGCCAAGCACCGGGACCCTCCTACGAGCAGTACTTC.

The chain combines TRBV7-9 with TRBJ2-5; perhaps TRBD2 as D (5 bases). This CDR3 region has 14 residues. Germline V gene sequence: CDR1 SEHNR, CDR2 FQNEAQ (reference sequence). Between the trimmed V and J ends, which lost 5 bases and 4 bases, there was a span of 14 bases. CDR3 amino acids: CASSPYLEGETQYF. The CDR3 nucleotides are TGTGCCAGCAGCCCCTACCTAGAGGGAGAGACCCAGTACTTC.

CDR3 protein: CASRTFPEYQETQYF. The DNA of the CDR3 is TGTGCCAGCAGGACTTTCCCGGAATACCAAGAGACCCAGTACTTC. V and J are TRBV5-6 and TRBJ2-5; D not resolved. The CDR3 has 15 residues. V shed 5 bases and J shed 0 bases, with 14 bases lying between them. The V gene's germline CDR1 is SGHDT and CDR2 YYEEEE. Full variable domain (rest looked up from reference TRBV5-6 and TRBJ2-5): DAGVTQSPTHLIKTRGQQVTLRCSPKSGHDTVSWYQQALGQGPQFIFQYYEEEERQRGNFPDRFSGHQFPNYSSELNVNALLLGDSALYLCASRTFPEYQETQYFGPGTRLLVL.

CDR3 bases: TGTGCCAGCAGTTTTTACGGGGATGGACACACAGATACGCAGTATTTT. Translating gives CASSFYGDGHTDTQYF. The chain couples TRBV27 to TRBJ2-3, with D perhaps TRBD1 or TRBD2 (5 bases each). Trimming removed 3 bases from V and 2 bases from J, with 15 bases in between. Looked up from germline, CDR1 is MNHEY and CDR2 is SMNVEV (reference sequence). The CDR3 contains 16 residues.

The rearrangement joins TRBV7-9 to TRBJ1-6; TRBD1 aligns across 7 bases. V trimming: 5 bases; J trimming: 7 bases; junction bases outside the gene matches: 8. Germline V gives CDR1 SEHNR, CDR2 FQNEAQ (reference sequence). The CDR3 is 15 amino acids. The CDR3 DNA reads TGTGCCAGCAGCCCCCTCGACAGGGTGAATTCACCCCTCCACTTT. It codes for CASSPLDRVNSPLHF.

V usage is TRBV11-2 and J usage is TRBJ2-6; D is ambiguous. CDR1 and CDR2 from the germline V gene are SGHAT and FQNNGV. The CDR3 extends over 14 amino acids. Deletions cut 4 bases from V and 0 bases from J, with 4 bases between. The DNA of the CDR3 is TGTGCCAGCAGCTGGAGCTCTGGGGCCAACGTCCTGACTTTC. It codes for CASSWSSGANVLTF.

The CDR3 loop is CATSRDRAWGFNEQFF. The CDR3 bases are TGTGCCACCAGCAGAGATCGAGCGTGGGGGTTCAATGAGCAGTTCTTC. The rearrangement joins TRBV15 to TRBJ2-1; possibly TRBD1 or TRBD2 for D (5 bases each). CDR3 length equals 16 residues. Deletions cut 0 bases from V and 6 bases from J, with 15 bases between. CDR1 LNHNV and CDR2 YYDKDF come from the germline V gene (reference sequence).

V gene TRBV4-2 combines with J gene TRBJ1-1, with 8 positions matching TRBD1. The CDR3 spans 15 residues. Losses at the gene ends were 0 bases for V and 3 bases for J; bases not matched to a gene: 3. Germline CDR1 LGHNA, CDR2 YNFKEQ. Here the CDR3 reads CASSQDQGADTEAFF. CDR3 bases: TGTGCCAGCAGCCAAGATCAGGGGGCTGACACTGAAGCTTTCTTT.

The J gene is TRBJ2-3, the V gene TRBV9; TRBD1 or TRBD2 may be the D gene (6 bases each). The CDR3 length is 15 residues. V was clipped by 2 bases and J by 0 bases, with 10 bases between them. CDR1 is SGDLS and CDR2 is YYNGEE in the germline V gene. Here the CDR3 reads CASSVEGGSTDTQYF. The CDR3 region has the DNA TGTGCCAGCAGCGTCGAGGGGGGTAGCACAGATACGCAGTATTTT.

The genes are TRBV4-1 and TRBJ2-3; D call uncertain. The CDR3 covers 16 residues. Germline V gene lookup returns CDR1 MGHRA and CDR2 YSYEKL. Between the trimmed V and J ends, which lost 0 bases and 0 bases, there was a span of 10 bases. CDR3 nucleotide sequence: TGCGCCAGCAGCCAAGAGAAAGGGCCTAGCACAGATACGCAGTATTTT. It is translated as CASSQEKGPSTDTQYF.

The J gene is TRBJ2-1, the V gene TRBV27; 7 nucleotides align to TRBD1. V lost 6 bases, J lost 0 bases, and 8 bases stayed unmatched. Germline CDR1 reads MNHEY; CDR2 reads SMNVEV (reference sequence). This CDR3 spans 16 amino acids. The CDR3 DNA follows: TGTGCCAGCAGCCTGACAGGGCCACCCTCCTACAATGAGCAGTTCTTC. This encodes CASSLTGPPSYNEQFF.

J is TRBJ2-3 and V is TRBV9; D gene uncertain. Between the trimmed V and J ends, which lost 3 bases and 2 bases, there was a span of 13 bases. This CDR3 spans 15 amino acids. Germline V gives CDR1 SGDLS, CDR2 YYNGEE. As DNA, the CDR3 is TGTGCCAGCAGCGACCAGCCTACCCTCACAGATACGCAGTATTTT. Amino acid sequence: CASSDQPTLTDTQYF.

The gene calls are TRBV13 and TRBJ2-7; 9 bases line up with TRBD1. The CDR3 sequence is 14 residues long. Losses at the gene ends were 5 bases for V and 3 bases for J; bases not matched to a gene: 5. Looked up from germline, CDR1 is PRHDT and CDR2 is FYEKMQ (reference sequence). In DNA, the CDR3 is TGTGCCAGCAGCACTCCGGGACAGGGCTACGAGCAGTACTTC. Its translation is CASSTPGQGYEQYF.

The chain is built from TRBV9 and TRBJ2-2; no firm D call. Germline V gene lookup returns CDR1 SGDLS and CDR2 YYNGEE. The ends were cut back, 0 bases at V and 9 bases at J, with 9 bases in the middle. The CDR3 runs 13 residues. For the CDR3, the DNA is TGTGCCAGCAGCGTAGGGGCAGCCCGGGAGCTGTTTTTT. Translating gives CASSVGAARELFF.

This clone is classed as medium-sized (0.01 to 0.1%). This rearrangement joins TRBV9 to TRBJ1-3; D possibly corresponds to TRBD1 (5 bases). The CDR3 extends over 13 amino acids. Germline V gene lookup returns CDR1 SGDLS and CDR2 YYNGEE. Trimming pared 4 bases from V and 5 bases from J, leaving 10 bases between. DNA of the CDR3: TGTGCCAGCAGCTCGACAGTCCGAAACACCATATATTTT. Amino acids: CASSSTVRNTIYF.

J is TRBJ2-1 and V is TRBV11-3; D remains ambiguous. V lost 2 bases to trimming and J lost 8 bases, with 4 bases between them. The CDR3 loop spans 11 amino acids. Germline CDR1 SGHNT, CDR2 YENEEA. This CDR3 is CASSLMDEQFF. The CDR3 coding sequence is TGTGCCAGCAGCTTAATGGATGAGCAGTTCTTC.

The chain combines TRBV4-3 with TRBJ2-2, with 7 bases fitting TRBD2. CDR1 is LGHNA, CDR2 YSLEER, per germline. The CDR3 runs to 16 residues. The junction had 10 bases not matched to a gene; V was cut back by 3 bases and J by 6 bases. The CDR3 loop reads CASSHGRGSIPGELFF. The DNA for the CDR3 is TGCGCCAGCAGCCATGGGCGGGGGAGTATCCCCGGGGAGCTGTTTTTT.

The chain recombines TRBV9 with TRBJ2-3, with D possibly TRBD1 on 5 matching bases. Germline V lookup: CDR1 SGDLS, CDR2 YYNGEE. The CDR3 is made up of 13 amino acids. With 4 bases removed from V and 5 bases from J, the gap between germline ends came to 11 bases. For the CDR3, the DNA is TGTGCCAGCAGCCCCTCAAGGGGAGATACGCAGTATTTT. Translating it yields CASSPSRGDTQYF.

This rearrangement joins TRBV5-1 to TRBJ2-1, with 12 positions matching TRBD2. Germline V CDR1 and CDR2: SGHRS, YFSETQ. V lost 3 bases to trimming and J lost 8 bases; unmatched junction nucleotides: 18. The CDR3 has 19 amino acids. CDR3 DNA: TGCGCCAGCAGCTCCTTGGGGCAGACTAGCGGGAGTTTTGGCGATGAGCAGTTCTTC. It translates to CASSSLGQTSGSFGDEQFF.

The gene calls are TRBV9 and TRBJ2-3; TRBD2 matches 10 bases. The CDR3 has 15 amino acids. After removal of 1 base from V and 6 bases from J, the junction contained 5 bases not matched to a gene. Germline V gene sequence: CDR1 SGDLS, CDR2 YYNGEE. DNA of the CDR3: TGTGCCAGCAGCGTAACTAGCGGGATGATGGATACGCAGTATTTT. Translation gives CASSVTSGMMDTQYF.

The genes are TRBV5-1 and TRBJ2-7; TRBD1 aligns across 11 bases. The junction had 4 bases not matched to a gene; V was cut back by 2 bases and J by 3 bases. Germline V gene sequence: CDR1 SGHRS, CDR2 YFSETQ. The CDR3 extends over 15 amino acids. DNA for the CDR3: TGCGCCAGCAGCTTAGGGACAGGGGGTGGCTACGAGCAGTACTTC. Residues: CASSLGTGGGYEQYF.

The chain uses TRBV29-1 and TRBJ2-2; 8 positions agree with TRBD2. There are 15 residues in the CDR3. V was pared by 4 bases and J by 4 bases, with 8 bases of the junction left unmatched. Per germline, CDR1 SQVTM and CDR2 ANQGSEA. The CDR3 region has the DNA TGCAGCGTTGCGGCGGGGGGAGGAGGCACCGGGGAGCTGTTTTTT. It codes for CSVAAGGGGTGELFF.

The gene calls are TRBV6-5 and TRBJ2-3; 11 bases are a match to TRBD1. With V trimmed by 2 bases and J by 5 bases, 6 bases remained unmatched. CDR3 length: 16 residues. Germline lookup yields CDR1 MNHEY and CDR2 SVGAGI. Here the CDR3 reads CASSYVEDRGQDTQYF. CDR3 DNA sequence: TGTGCCAGCAGTTACGTCGAGGACAGGGGGCAAGATACGCAGTATTTT.

V and J are TRBV5-1 and TRBJ1-4; no firm D call. The CDR3 runs 14 residues. V lost 1 base and J lost 10, with 14 bases in between. The V gene's germline CDR1 is SGHRS and CDR2 YFSETQ. The CDR3, as DNA: TGCGCCAGCAGCTTGACGGGTTTAATCGGAAAACTGTTTTTT. Translation gives CASSLTGLIGKLFF. The variable domain in full, completed from reference TRBV5-1 and TRBJ1-4, reads KAGVTQTPRYLIKTRGQQVTLSCSPISGHRSVSWYQQTPGQGLQFLFEYFSETQRNKGNFPGRFSGRQFSNSRSEMNVSTLELGDSALYLCASSLTGLIGKLFFGSGTQLSVL.

In its sample, this clone was seen a few times. J is TRBJ2-7 and V is TRBV5-6; D gene ambiguous. The V and J ends lost 1 base and 4 bases respectively, with 6 bases between them. The length of the CDR3 is 12 residues. Germline lookup yields CDR1 SGHDT and CDR2 YYEEEE. CDR3 coding DNA: TGTGCCAGCAGCTTGTCCCGGTACGAGCAGTACTTC. This translates into CASSLSRYEQYF.

This clone is a singleton in its sample. The V and J genes are TRBV7-9 and TRBJ2-3; D could derive from TRBD1 or TRBD2 (5 bases each). V dropped 4 bases and J dropped 5 bases, with 13 bases sitting between them. The germline CDR1 and CDR2 sequences are SEHNR and FQNEAQ (reference sequence). CDR3 length equals 14 residues. The DNA of the CDR3 is TGTGCCAGCAGCTCCGAGGGGTGGGAAGATACGCAGTATTTT. Translation: CASSSEGWEDTQYF.

The V gene is TRBV19, the J gene TRBJ1-1, with a possible D match to TRBD1 (6 bases). V lost 5 bases and J 1 base, leaving 11 bases between the germline ends. The CDR3 runs to 14 residues. CDR1 and CDR2 from the germline V gene are LNHDA and SQIVND (reference sequence). CDR3 sequence: CASSLGGANTEAFF. CDR3 sequence (DNA): TGTGCCAGTAGTCTGGGGGGGGCGAACACTGAAGCTTTCTTT.

The chain carries TRBV28 and TRBJ2-1; D is perhaps TRBD1 or TRBD2 (5 bases each). V lost 6 bases to trimming and J lost 0 bases, with 12 bases between them. There are 15 residues in the CDR3. Germline V CDR1 and CDR2: MDHEN, SYDVKM. The CDR3 protein is CASRSTRGSYNEQFF. In DNA, the CDR3 is TGTGCCAGCAGGTCTACTAGGGGCTCCTACAATGAGCAGTTCTTC.

The chain has TRBV9 and TRBJ2-2; D unclear. The length of the CDR3 is 15 residues. CDR1 is SGDLS and CDR2 is YYNGEE in the germline V gene. V was pared by 1 base and J by 1 base, with 8 bases between. CDR3 DNA sequence: TGTGCCAGCAGCGTAAGCTGGGGGAACACCGGGGAGCTGTTTTTT. Translation: CASSVSWGNTGELFF.

Relative to its sample, this clone is medium-sized (0.01 to 0.1%). The chain employs TRBV19 and TRBJ1-2; D is ambiguous. This CDR3 comprises 13 residues. Trimming took 6 bases from V and 4 from J, leaving 12 bases between them. CDR1 and CDR2 from the germline V gene are LNHDA and SQIVND (reference sequence). CDR3: CASSPQQIYGYTF. The CDR3 DNA reads as TGTGCCAGTAGCCCTCAACAGATCTATGGCTACACCTTC.

The V call is TRBV5-4, the J call TRBJ2-7, with 7 bases fitting TRBD1. Germline-derived CDR1 and CDR2 are SGHNT and YYREEE (reference sequence). The V and J ends lost 4 bases and 3 bases, in that order; junction bases with no gene match: 7. The CDR3 runs 14 residues. The CDR3 here is CASSPRDSYYEQYF. DNA for the CDR3: TGTGCCAGCAGCCCCCGGGACAGCTACTACGAGCAGTACTTC.

The V call is TRBV19, the J call TRBJ2-7; 7 positions match TRBD2. Germline V gene sequence: CDR1 LNHDA, CDR2 SQIVND (reference sequence). The J segment lost 3 bases and the V segment lost 7 bases, leaving 6 bases of the junction unmatched. The CDR3 loop spans 13 amino acids. The CDR3 DNA reads as TGTGCCAGTATTTGGGCTAGCGGCTACGAGCAGTACTTC. Encoded protein: CASIWASGYEQYF.